This T cell receptor (beta chain) was identified in a study of T cells in Graves' hyperthyroidism and ophthalmopathy (dated by TCRdb to the late 2010s). Regarding the research as a whole: Peripheral blood was sampled at the time of initial diagnosis, prior to any treatment. A discovery cohort of roughly 96 patients, 43 with Graves' ophthalmopathy and approximately 60 with stable Graves' hyperthyroidism, was used to find distinguishing TCR V-J signatures. Prospective prediction of ophthalmopathy was tested in an independent validation cohort of fewer than 20 hyperthyroidism patients and some 17 patients who later progressed to ophthalmopathy. The approximately 90 discovery patients were divided at random into training and test sets in a 7:3 ratio. Thyroid tissue and blood T-cell repertoires from more than five Graves' hyperthyroidism patients were also compared in the study. Following sampling, methimazole starting at 30 mg daily was given to hyperthyroidism patients, and high-dose intravenous methylprednisolone was given to ophthalmopathy patients. According to the paper, TCR Vbeta CDR3 sequencing was carried out on around 140 peripheral blood samples, which came from around 43 ophthalmopathy, under 85 hyperthyroidism and approximately 17 progressor patients.

The sample holds many counts of this clonotype. No cognate antigen has been identified for it. No clone much larger than this one lies a single base away; base qualities are absent. Relative to germline, V is 5 bases shorter and J is 10 bases shorter, with 12 bases between their ends. The CDR3 contains 12 residues, cysteine and phenylalanine counted. Only the CDR3 portion is preserved as DNA: 36 bases, with reading frame beginning at the first base. Here is what the overall study found, with its caveats: Sample size was not statistically predetermined, and blinding of investigators to group allocation was not performed. Most expanded thyroid clonotypes (frequency above 0.001) were also detected in blood, suggesting blood repertoires may reflect thyroid immune responses. A 13 V-J signature model separated ophthalmopathy from stable hyperthyroidism, with around 90% sensitivity and roughly 84% specificity in cross-validation and 80%/75% in testing. In validation, the model predicted progression to ophthalmopathy with 65% to 71% sensitivity and roughly 75% specificity, a median of 6.5 months before onset.

The TCR beta CDR3 regions were amplified from RNA transcripts. The TCR CDR3 was subjected to a first round of RT-PCR using the HTBI primer set and the Qiagen OneStep RT-PCR kit. A second multiplex PCR round built the libraries, followed by size selection and purification. Sequencing of the libraries was done on an Illumina HiSeq2000 using paired-end 100 bp reads. The paper's processing steps were these. Raw data were processed with SOAPnuke, discarding reads with adapters, uncalled bases, mean Phred below 15, or no exact constant-primer or identifier match. COPE v1.2.5 was used to merge high-quality paired reads, and clonotypes were defined as unique nucleotide sequences. MiTCR v1.1 was used to align the clonotypes against IMGT TRBV, TRBD and TRBJ reference segments. Analysis was restricted to V-J combinations with a frequency above 0.0001, which covered roughly 99% of repertoires. A TCS score was defined as the ratio of F50 (clonal expansion) to E x V (chaos), with BLOSUM62-based TCRdist applied between CDR3 peptides within each V-J. Welch's t-statistics and random forest reduced 500 to 650 V-J features to 13, which were used in a naive Bayes classifier (R e1071). TCRdb trimmed public reads at Q25 via fastp, called clones via MiXCR and kept in-frame beta chains. CDR3 protein duplicates are merged, each entry listing the most common genes and DNA. TCRdb, not the original authors, processed these V and J calls. Counted in this sample were around 350,000 distinct CDR3 sequences; around 15% of them appeared once. Of the sample, roughly a fifth is held by the ten largest clones.

Ophthalmopathy patients had moderately to severely active disease, with a Clinical Activity Score of 3 or more, a NOSPECS grade of 4 or more, and a disease duration of less than 3 months. The study excluded patients with uncontrolled infections, other autoimmune diseases, pregnancy or lactation. Diagnoses were based on clinical symptoms, serum thyroxine and TRAb, thyroid ultrasound and orbital computed tomography. PBMCs were isolated from 8 to 10 ml of fresh peripheral blood by Ficoll-Paque density gradient centrifugation. Total RNA was extracted with Trizol reagent, and quality was checked on an Agilent 2100 Bioanalyzer.

The receptor was derived from a woman in her twenties or thirties with Graves' ophthalmopathy. Sequences were obtained from blood. The V and J segments used are TRBV12-3 or TRBV12-4 and TRBJ2-1; too little of a D gene remains to name it. The CDR3 amino acid sequence is: CASSARISEQFF. The DNA sequence is given as TGTGCCAGCAGTGCCCGCATTTCCGAGCAGTTCTTC.